The present T cell receptor beta chain was sequenced within a study of T-cell reconstitution after alpha-beta-depleted transplantation in children. The study, taken as a whole, reports: Among T cells one year after transplant, newly produced cells accounted for most counts and diversity.

V lost 5 bases, J lost 1 base, and 12 bases lay in between. Germline V gives CDR1 SEHNR, CDR2 FQNEAQ (reference sequence). CDR3 length equals 14 residues. Unique molecular identifiers were incorporated when the TCRbeta library was constructed. TCRdb re-called the PCR reads with MiXCR, one entry per CDR3 protein. Among around 700,000 distinct CDR3 sequences, around 12% were seen once, and the ten largest hold 0.65% to 0.9%. As to this clonotype: The antigen remains undetermined.

The sequencing used PBMCs, collected before TCRalphabeta/CD19-depleted stem cell transplant. This chain uses TRBV7-9 with TRBJ2-7; tentatively, D is TRBD2 (5 bases). This clonotype was sampled from a girl aged 2 to 9 with congenital amegakaryocytic thrombocytopenia, due to receive a stem cell transplant. CDR3 loop: CASSQALGSYEQYF. The CDR3 DNA follows: TGTGCCAGCAGCCAAGCACTAGGGTCCTACGAGCAGTACTTC. The entire variable domain, with the rest obtained from reference TRBV7-9 and TRBJ2-7, is as follows: DTGVSQNPRHKITKRGQNVTFRCDPISEHNRLYWYRQTLGQGPEFLTYFQNEAQLEKSRLLSDRFSAERPKGSFSTLEIQRTEQGDSAMYLCASSQALGSYEQYFGPGTRLTVT.